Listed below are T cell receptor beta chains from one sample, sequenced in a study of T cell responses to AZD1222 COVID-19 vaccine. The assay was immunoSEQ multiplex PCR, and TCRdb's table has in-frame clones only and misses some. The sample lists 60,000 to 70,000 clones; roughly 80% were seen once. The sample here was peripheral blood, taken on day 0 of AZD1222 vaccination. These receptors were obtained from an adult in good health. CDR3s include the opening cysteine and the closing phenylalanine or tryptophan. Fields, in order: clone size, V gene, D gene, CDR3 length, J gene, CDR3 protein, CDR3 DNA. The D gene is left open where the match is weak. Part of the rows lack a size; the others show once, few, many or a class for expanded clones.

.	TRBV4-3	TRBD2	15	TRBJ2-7	CASSQDPAGGVEQYF	TGCGCCAGCAGCCAAGATCCAGCGGGGGGCGTAGAGCAGTACTTC
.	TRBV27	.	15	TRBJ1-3	CASSRAGTSGNTIYF	TGTGCCAGCAGCAGGGCAGGGACTTCTGGAAACACCATATATTTT
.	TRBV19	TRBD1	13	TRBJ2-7	CASSVQGAHEQYF	TGTGCCAGTAGTGTACAGGGGGCCCACGAGCAGTACTTC
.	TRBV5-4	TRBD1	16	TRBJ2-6	CASSLWAGGPTNVLTF	TGTGCCAGCAGCTTGTGGGCAGGGGGACCTACCAACGTCCTGACTTTC
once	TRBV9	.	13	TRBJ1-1	CASSEGQNTEAFF	TGTGCCAGCAGCGAGGGTCAGAACACTGAAGCTTTCTTT
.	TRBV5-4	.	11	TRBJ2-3	CASSFPASQYF	TGTGCCAGCAGCTTCCCCGCATCGCAGTATTTT
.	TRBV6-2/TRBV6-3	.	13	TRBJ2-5	CASSYIGGSLKYF	TGTGCCAGCAGTTATATAGGAGGAAGTCTAAAGTACTTC
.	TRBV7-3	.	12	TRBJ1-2	CASSYGGFGYTF	TGTGCCAGCAGCTATGGAGGGTTCGGCTACACCTTC
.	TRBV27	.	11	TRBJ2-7	CASSSRYEQYF	TGTGCCAGCAGTTCCCGGTACGAGCAGTACTTC
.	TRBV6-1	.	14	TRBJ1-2	CASMSSAGTGGYTF	TGTGCCAGCATGTCCTCAGCCGGGACGGGTGGCTACACCTTC
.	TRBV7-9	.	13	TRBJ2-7	CASSLTGVAEQYF	TGTGCCAGCAGCTTAACGGGGGTCGCCGAGCAGTACTTC
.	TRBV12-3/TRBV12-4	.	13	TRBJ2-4	CASSRPAKNIQYF	TGTGCCAGCAGCCGACCTGCCAAAAACATTCAGTACTTC
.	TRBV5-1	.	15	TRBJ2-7	CASSSTAPRLYEQYF	TGCGCCAGCAGCTCGACAGCCCCCAGGCTGTACGAGCAGTACTTC
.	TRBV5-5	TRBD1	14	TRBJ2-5	CASSGTGGQETQYF	TGTGCCAGCAGCGGAACAGGGGGCCAAGAGACCCAGTACTTC